This entry concerns a single T cell receptor beta chain. This entry is derived from a study of blood T cell repertoires in COVID-19. Study background: PBMCs, B-cell-depleted T cells, or T cells were the source of the cDNA or gDNA that made up the material.

Germline V CDR1 and CDR2: MGHRA, YSYEKL. With 2 bases removed from V and 4 bases from J, the gap between germline ends came to 11 bases. This CDR3 has 14 residues. Only in-frame clones appear in the TCRdb table, and some are missing; sequencing was by immunoSEQ multiplex PCR. Seen here are roughly 30,000 clones, about 84% observed once, and the top ten hold about a sixth. V usage is TRBV4-1 and J usage is TRBJ1-2; tentatively, D is TRBD1 (6 bases). The receptor was isolated from a woman aged 60-70 years with acute or convalescent COVID-19. Input material: peripheral blood. CDR3 region: CASSQYQDSYGYTF. The CDR3, as DNA: TGCGCCAGCAGCCAATATCAGGACAGCTATGGCTACACCTTC.